The next 27 T cell receptor beta chains were all read from a single sample in a study of Graves' ophthalmopathy and Graves' hyperthyroidism. RNA transcripts served as template for amplifying TCR beta CDR3 sequences. Scientists carried out first-round RT-PCR using HTBI primers and then a second-round multiplex PCR. TCRdb processed the multiplex PCR reads anew with MiXCR; each CDR3 protein has one entry. The sample holds about 660,000 distinct CDR3 sequences, about two fifths seen once. The sample taken for sequencing was peripheral blood. Receptors were obtained from an adult man with Graves' ophthalmopathy.

This chain links TRBV20-1 with TRBJ2-7, with no clear D. Germline-derived CDR1 and CDR2 are DFQATT and SNEGSKA (reference sequence). This CDR3 has 16 residues. The germline V and J ends were trimmed by 5 bases and 4 bases, with 24 bases remaining between them. The CDR3 DNA sequence: TGCAGTGCTTTAGGCCCCGACACCAGGATAGTATACGAGCAGTACTTC. Amino acid sequence: CSALGPDTRIVYEQYF.

This clonotype was observed a handful of times. The V gene is TRBV4-3, the J gene TRBJ2-7, with a weak D call TRBD1 (6 bases). CDR1 and CDR2 (germline): LGHNA, YSLEER. CDR3 length: 15 residues. V lost 1 base to trimming and J lost 4 bases, with 14 bases between them. The CDR3 spells CASSQGRTGIYEQYF. The CDR3 DNA reads as TGCGCCAGCAGCCAAGGAAGAACAGGGATTTACGAGCAGTACTTC.

This clonotype was found once. The V gene is TRBV9, the J gene TRBJ2-5; the D gene is possibly TRBD2 (5 bases). CDR3 length: 15 amino acids. The germline V and J ends were trimmed by 3 bases and 2 bases, with 14 bases remaining between them. Germline lookup yields CDR1 SGDLS and CDR2 YYNGEE. The CDR3 loop reads CASSGWSTGQETQYF. CDR3 DNA sequence: TGTGCCAGCAGCGGGTGGAGTACGGGACAAGAGACCCAGTACTTC. The variable domain in full, with the rest retrieved from reference TRBV9 and TRBJ2-5, is DSGVTQTPKHLITATGQRVTLRCSPRSGDLSVYWYQQSLDQGLQFLIQYYNGEERAKGNILERFSAQQFPDLHSELNLSSLELGDSALYFCASSGWSTGQETQYFGPGTRLLVL.

In its sample, this clonotype was seen many times. V usage is TRBV29-1 and J usage is TRBJ1-4; no clear D. Germline values: CDR1 SQVTM, CDR2 ANQGSEA. Trimming left V 4 bases short and J 0 bases short, with 12 bases between. The CDR3 runs 15 residues. The CDR3 region is CSVGNQETTNEKLFF. The DNA of the CDR3 is TGCAGCGTTGGAAATCAAGAGACAACTAATGAAAAACTGTTTTTT.

The chain has TRBV4-2 and TRBJ2-7; 10 bases map to TRBD2. CDR3 length: 16 amino acids. V lost 3 bases, J lost 2 bases, and 7 bases stayed unmatched. Germline CDR1 LGHNA, CDR2 YNFKEQ. The CDR3 DNA reads as TGTGCCAGCAGCCAGCCTACGGGACTAGCGACCTACGAGCAGTACTTC. It specifies CASSQPTGLATYEQYF.

Concerning this clonotype: Since a much larger clone is just one base distant, this may be a read error. The chain carries TRBV7-8 and TRBJ1-2; 8 nucleotides agree with TRBD1. The CDR3 contains 15 residues. Germline assignment: CDR1 SGHVS and CDR2 FQNEAQ. The DNA of the CDR3 is TGTGCCAGCAGCCGAGCCGGGACAGGAGATTATGGCTGCACCTTC. It translates to CASSRAGTGDYGCTF.

This clonotype was seen at least ten times. The rearrangement joins TRBV12-3 or TRBV12-4 to TRBJ1-1; 8 bases map to TRBD1. The V and J ends lost 5 bases and 7 bases, in that order; junction bases with no gene match: 9. This CDR3 comprises 14 residues. The CDR3 reads CASSPRQGKGEAFF. The CDR3 bases are TGTGCCAGCAGTCCCCGACAGGGGAAGGGTGAAGCTTTCTTT.

The rearrangement links TRBV5-8 to TRBJ2-2, with a tentative D call TRBD1 (6 bases). CDR3 length: 17 amino acids. Germline loops: CDR1 SGHTS, CDR2 YDEGEE. V lost 3 bases and J 0 bases, leaving 15 bases between the germline ends. CDR3 loop: CASSSPGGGANTGELFF. DNA of the CDR3: TGTGCCAGCAGCTCGCCCGGTGGGGGCGCGAACACCGGGGAGCTGTTTTTT. The variable domain in full, with the rest retrieved from reference TRBV5-8 and TRBJ2-2, is EAGVTQSPTHLIKTRGQQATLRCSPISGHTSVYWYQQALGLGLQFLLWYDEGEERNRGNFPPRFSGRQFPNYSSELNVNALELEDSALYLCASSSPGGGANTGELFFGEGSRLTVL.

The V and J genes are TRBV19 and TRBJ1-1; 10 nucleotides line up with TRBD1. The germline CDR1 and CDR2 sequences are LNHDA and SQIVND (reference sequence). Losses at the gene ends were 5 bases for V and 3 bases for J; bases not matched to a gene: 12. There are 17 residues in the CDR3. The CDR3 DNA sequence: TGTGCCAGTAGTGCGGGGACAGGGGCGGCGGAGGACACTGAAGCTTTCTTT. Its translation is CASSAGTGAAEDTEAFF.

The rearrangement links TRBV29-1 to TRBJ1-2; no clear D gene. Looked up from germline, CDR1 is SQVTM and CDR2 is ANQGSEA. Trimming stripped 8 bases from V and 5 bases from J, with 9 bases between. The CDR3 has 10 amino acids. The CDR3 bases are TGCAGCCACGACCGATATGGCTACACCTTC. This sequence encodes CSHDRYGYTF.

There are many counts of this clonotype. The chain uses TRBV20-1 and TRBJ2-5; no clear D. In germline, CDR1 is DFQATT, CDR2 SNEGSKA (reference sequence). The V gene lost 0 bases and the J gene lost 2 bases, with 10 bases spanning the gap. This CDR3 comprises 14 residues. DNA of the CDR3: TGCAGTGCTAGAGATCACGACGGTCAAGAGACCCAGTACTTC. As protein: CSARDHDGQETQYF.

This clonotype was found many times. The chain recombines TRBV15 with TRBJ1-4, with 10 bases matching TRBD1. The CDR3 is made up of 16 amino acids. Germline assignment: CDR1 LNHNV and CDR2 YYDKDF (reference sequence). V gave up 5 bases and J gave up 4 bases; unmatched junction bases: 7. The CDR3 protein is CATSGTGELGNEKLFF. CDR3 DNA: TGTGCCACCAGCGGGACAGGGGAATTGGGTAATGAAAAACTGTTTTTT.

This clonotype was seen a few times. The V gene is TRBV6-6, the J gene TRBJ2-5, with D perhaps matching TRBD2 (5 bases). Looked up from germline, CDR1 is MNHNY and CDR2 is SVGAGI (reference sequence). The V and J ends lost 0 bases and 6 bases respectively, with 14 bases between them. The CDR3 spans 15 residues. The CDR3 DNA follows: TGTGCCAGCAGTTACTCGACGGACTTCGGGAAGACCCAGTACTTC. Translation gives CASSYSTDFGKTQYF.

This clonotype was picked up a small number of times. The chain is built from TRBV4-1 and TRBJ2-5; D gene ambiguous. The CDR3 covers 11 residues. The V end was cut by 0 bases, the J end by 7 bases, with 3 bases between. The germline V gene encodes CDR1 MGHRA and CDR2 YSYEKL. The CDR3 DNA sequence: TGCGCCAGCAGCCAAGAGGGGACCCAGTACTTC. Translation: CASSQEGTQYF.

There are a few counts of this clonotype. V usage is TRBV18 and J usage is TRBJ1-1; TRBD1 is a possible D gene (5 bases). The germline gives CDR1 KGHSH, CDR2 LQKENI. The CDR3 contains 15 residues. V gave up 3 bases and J gave up 1 base, with 12 bases separating them. The CDR3 spells CASSPGTTENTEAFF. The CDR3 DNA reads as TGTGCCAGCTCACCTGGGACCACCGAGAACACTGAAGCTTTCTTT.

The table lists this clonotype with a count of one. This may come from a read error, since a much larger clone is one base off. The chain joins TRBV5-1 to TRBJ1-2; the D gene is possibly TRBD1 (5 bases). CDR3 length: 13 residues. Per the germline V gene, CDR1 is SGHRS and CDR2 is YFSETQ. CDR3 nucleotide sequence: TGTGCCAGCCCCACGGGGGGTCGATATGGCCACACCTTC. Protein product: CASPTGGRYGHTF. Combining the CDR3 with reference TRBV5-1 and TRBJ1-2 gives the whole variable domain KAGVTQTPRYLIKTRGQQVTLSCSPISGHRSVSWYQQTPGQGLQFLFEYFSETQRNKGNFPGRFSGRQFSNSRSEMNVSTLELGDSALYLCASPTGGRYGHTFGSGTRLTVV.

At least ten counts were recorded for this clonotype. In nucleotides, the CDR3 is TGTGCCAGCAGGGGTGGGACAGTAGGCGAGCAGTACTTC. Amino acid sequence: CASRGGTVGEQYF. The chain links TRBV12-3 or TRBV12-4 to TRBJ2-7, with TRBD1 matching over 7 bases. After removal of 6 bases from V and 6 bases from J, the junction contained 8 bases not matched to a gene. CDR3 size: 13 residues.

The V call is TRBV20-1, the J call TRBJ1-5; D ambiguous. The CDR3 spans 13 residues. V lost 6 bases and J 0 bases, leaving 9 bases between the germline ends. Germline V gene lookup returns CDR1 DFQATT and CDR2 SNEGSKA (reference sequence). CDR3: CSASQYSNQPQHF. CDR3 nucleotide sequence: TGCAGTGCAAGTCAGTATAGCAATCAGCCCCAGCATTTT.

This clonotype was seen a handful of times. The CDR3 is CASTSGYGDEQYF. The CDR3 DNA follows: TGTGCCAGCACGTCAGGGTACGGGGACGAGCAGTACTTC. The V gene is TRBV12-5, the J gene TRBJ2-7, with D possibly called TRBD1 or TRBD2 (5 bases each). The CDR3 length is 13 residues. Germline-derived CDR1 and CDR2 are LGHNT and FRNRAP.

Many counts were recorded for this clonotype. Compared with germline, one end of the junction differs, possibly owing to a read error. This sequence joins TRBV7-2 and TRBJ1-4; D gene uncertain. This CDR3 has 14 residues. Germline V gene lookup returns CDR1 SGHTA and CDR2 FQGNSA. In nucleotides, the CDR3 is TGTGCCAGCAGCTTAACCATAACTCATGAAAAACTGTTTTTT. It yields the protein CASSLTITHEKLFF.

This clonotype was counted at least ten times. The chain is built from TRBV10-3 and TRBJ1-6; TRBD1 matches at 7 bases. V was pared by 4 bases and J by 7 bases, with 13 bases of the junction left unmatched. Germline-derived CDR1 and CDR2 are ENHRY and SYGVKD. CDR3 size: 17 residues. The CDR3, as DNA: TGTGCCATCAGTGGAACGATCCGGGACAGCAAAAATTCACCCCTCCACTTT. This encodes CAISGTIRDSKNSPLHF.

The rearrangement links TRBV29-1 to TRBJ1-1, with TRBD1 matching 9 bases. V lost 4 bases, J lost 5 bases, and 8 bases stayed unmatched. The CDR3 runs 14 residues. Germline CDR1 SQVTM, CDR2 ANQGSEA. This chain's CDR3 is CSVGGTGTGTEAFF. Written as DNA, the CDR3 is TGCAGCGTTGGAGGGACAGGGACGGGGACTGAAGCTTTCTTT.

This clonotype came up many times. The V call is TRBV20-1, the J call TRBJ2-6; D gene unclear. Germline assignment: CDR1 DFQATT and CDR2 SNEGSKA (reference sequence). The CDR3 sequence is 13 residues long. V gave up 8 bases and J gave up 2 bases, with 10 bases separating them. CDR3 sequence (DNA): TGCAGTTCCAGCCGGGCTGGGGCCAACGTCCTGACTTTC. Translating it yields CSSSRAGANVLTF.

This clonotype was seen many times. The CDR3 DNA sequence: TGCAGTGCCATGGACAGGACTAAAGAGACCCAGTACTTC. Encoded protein: CSAMDRTKETQYF. The chain uses TRBV20-1 and TRBJ2-5, with TRBD1 as a possible D gene (7 bases). Germline V gives CDR1 DFQATT, CDR2 SNEGSKA (reference sequence). This CDR3 is 13 amino acids long. V was shortened by 6 bases and J by 3 bases, with 14 bases between the two germline ends.

This clonotype was counted at least ten times. The genes are TRBV7-9 and TRBJ2-5; 7 nucleotides align to TRBD1. V was pared by 1 base and J by 5 bases, with 4 bases of the junction left unmatched. CDR3 length: 14 residues. The germline V gene has CDR1 SEHNR and CDR2 FQNEAQ (reference sequence). CDR3 region: CASSLGGGRETQYF. CDR3 in DNA: TGTGCCAGCAGCTTAGGAGGGGGCAGGGAGACCCAGTACTTC.

The J gene is TRBJ1-5, the V gene TRBV5-8, with 7 bases identical to TRBD1. Germline CDR1 is SGHTS and CDR2 is YDEGEE. Trimming at V came to 2 bases and at J to 8 bases, leaving 16 bases not matched to a gene. The CDR3 consists of 17 residues. The CDR3 DNA sequence: TGTGCCAGCAGCTTCCACAGGGGTCCCTCCATCCGGGAGCCCCAGCATTTT. This gives the protein CASSFHRGPSIREPQHF.

The sample holds many counts of this clonotype. The chain joins TRBV29-1 to TRBJ2-6; D is ambiguous. The length of the CDR3 is 14 residues. Looked up from germline, CDR1 is SQVTM and CDR2 is ANQGSEA. Trimming left V 4 bases short and J 2 bases short, with 9 bases between. For the CDR3, the DNA is TGCAGCGTTGGGCCCCGCGCTGGGGCCAACGTCCTGACTTTC. Translated, it gives CSVGPRAGANVLTF.